The 19 T cell receptor beta chains listed next were all sequenced from one sample in a study of beta chain features in type 1 diabetes. Investigators reverse transcribed all isolated RNA, so they sequenced expressed TCRB transcripts. TCRdb keeps only in-frame clones here, not all; method: immunoSEQ multiplex PCR. The table lists over 700,000 clones, 15% to 20% of them singletons. Material for sequencing was naive CD4+ T cells from blood. The origin of the receptors is a woman under 30 in good health.

This clone was recorded a few times. This chain connects TRBV5-1 to TRBJ1-1, with D uncertain. Germline V CDR1 and CDR2: SGHRS, YFSETQ. V lost 0 bases and J lost 11, with 14 bases in between. This CDR3 is 13 amino acids long. The CDR3 DNA sequence: TGCGCCAGCAGCTTGGATACGGATACGAGGGCTTTCTTT. Its translation is CASSLDTDTRAFF.

This clone appeared a few times. The gene calls are TRBV5-6 and TRBJ2-1; TRBD2 aligns across 11 bases. Germline V gene data show CDR1 as SGHDT and CDR2 as YYEEEE. The CDR3 is 14 amino acids. Trimming cost V 4 bases and J 10 bases; bases outside gene matches: 7. Here the CDR3 reads CASSVAGGFKEQFF. CDR3 nucleotides: TGTGCCAGCAGCGTAGCGGGAGGGTTCAAGGAGCAGTTCTTC.

This clone was observed a few times. The chain joins TRBV15 to TRBJ2-3; either TRBD1 or TRBD2 may supply D (6 bases each). The germline V gene encodes CDR1 LNHNV and CDR2 YYDKDF (reference sequence). V gave up 5 bases and J gave up 5 bases, with 23 bases separating them. CDR3 length equals 17 residues. CDR3 DNA sequence: TGTGCCACCAGCCCCCCTGGGGGGTCAGGGGAAAAAGATACGCAGTATTTT. Protein sequence: CATSPPGGSGEKDTQYF. Drawing the rest from reference TRBV15 and TRBJ2-3, the complete variable domain is DAMVIQNPRYQVTQFGKPVTLSCSQTLNHNVMYWYQQKSSQAPKLLFHYYDKDFNNEADTPDNFQSRRPNTSFCFLDIRSPGLGDTAMYLCATSPPGGSGEKDTQYFGPGTRLTVL.

The chain uses TRBV6-1 and TRBJ1-5; 9 nucleotides line up with TRBD1. The CDR3 length is 15 residues. Germline loops: CDR1 MNHNS, CDR2 SASEGT. Germline trimming cut 7 bases from V and 7 bases from J; bases unmatched to any gene: 11. CDR3 sequence: CASNPGQGVFQPQHF. CDR3 coding DNA: TGTGCCAGCAATCCGGGACAGGGTGTTTTCCAGCCCCAGCATTTT.

This clone was seen only a few times. V gene TRBV15 combines with J gene TRBJ2-7; D is ambiguous. V was pared by 3 bases and J by 5 bases, with 8 bases between. Germline V gene lookup returns CDR1 LNHNV and CDR2 YYDKDF (reference sequence). The CDR3 has 12 amino acids. CDR3 sequence (DNA): TGTGCCACCAGCAGCCTTTCCCACGAGCAGTACTTC. Translation: CATSSLSHEQYF. The complete variable domain, with remaining parts taken from reference TRBV15 and TRBJ2-7, reads DAMVIQNPRYQVTQFGKPVTLSCSQTLNHNVMYWYQQKSSQAPKLLFHYYDKDFNNEADTPDNFQSRRPNTSFCFLDIRSPGLGDTAMYLCATSSLSHEQYFGPGTRLTVT.

The chain has TRBV28 and TRBJ2-1; TRBD1 aligns across 7 bases. This CDR3 region has 14 residues. V was pared by 2 bases and J by 7 bases, with 5 bases of the junction left unmatched. Germline V gene data show CDR1 as MDHEN and CDR2 as SYDVKM. CDR3 residues: CASSLPGTANEQFF. The CDR3 DNA is TGTGCCAGCAGTTTACCCGGGACAGCGAATGAGCAGTTCTTC. The full variable domain, rest sourced from reference TRBV28 and TRBJ2-1, is DVKVTQSSRYLVKRTGEKVFLECVQDMDHENMFWYRQDPGLGLRLIYFSYDVKMKEKGDIPEGYSVSREKKERFSLILESASTNQTSMYLCASSLPGTANEQFFGPGTRLTVL.

The CDR3 sequence is CASSEGRGGYEQYF. In DNA form, the CDR3 reads TGTGCCAGCAGTGAAGGAAGGGGAGGCTACGAGCAGTACTTC. V usage is TRBV6-1 and J usage is TRBJ2-7; D possibly corresponds to TRBD2 (6 bases). Trimming took off 1 base at V and 3 bases at J, with 10 bases between the two ends. CDR3 size: 14 residues. Germline V CDR1 and CDR2: MNHNS, SASEGT.

With regard to this clone: A junction boundary mismatches the germline segment, possibly from a read error. The chain couples TRBV11-3 to TRBJ2-7, with 8 bases that match TRBD1. The CDR3 contains 13 residues. The germline V gene has CDR1 SGHNT and CDR2 YENEEA. Written as DNA, the CDR3 is TGTGCCAGCAGCCTCAGCAACGGGGACAGGCGACACTTC. Translation: CASSLSNGDRRHF.

The V call is TRBV5-4, the J call TRBJ2-1, with 7 bases aligning to TRBD2. CDR1 and CDR2 (germline): SGHNT, YYREEE (reference sequence). The CDR3 contains 16 residues. Trimming at V came to 2 bases and at J to 9 bases, leaving 14 bases not matched to a gene. CDR3 sequence reads: CASSFRRANGLGEQFF. CDR3 nucleotides: TGTGCCAGCAGCTTCCGGCGGGCGAACGGACTAGGTGAGCAGTTCTTC.

Only a few counts were recorded for this clone. The chain combines TRBV7-9 with TRBJ1-1; D is uncertain. Germline lookup yields CDR1 SEHNR and CDR2 FQNEAQ (reference sequence). This CDR3 has 15 amino acids. Trimming removed 5 bases from V and 3 bases from J, with 16 bases in between. CDR3 sequence: CASSTTLPGYTEAFF. The DNA for the CDR3 is TGTGCCAGCAGCACCACCCTTCCGGGATACACTGAAGCTTTCTTT.

The V gene is TRBV6-1, the J gene TRBJ2-3; TRBD2 matches 11 bases. CDR1 and CDR2 (germline): MNHNS, SASEGT. The CDR3 covers 15 residues. V shed 6 bases and J 9 bases; nucleotides not matched to a gene: 11. The CDR3 sequence: CASRDRLAGRTTQYF. In DNA, the CDR3 is TGTGCCAGCAGAGACCGACTAGCGGGAAGGACCACGCAGTATTTT.

CDR3 in amino acids: CASSFVAGVVIRSYNEQFF. CDR3 nucleotide sequence: TGTGCCAGCAGTTTTGTTGCGGGAGTTGTGATCAGGTCCTACAATGAGCAGTTCTTC. The rearrangement uses TRBV27 and TRBJ2-1; 7 bases line up with TRBD2. With 3 bases clipped from V and 1 base from J, the junction kept 15 bases outside the gene matches. The CDR3 loop spans 19 amino acids. Germline CDR1 and CDR2: MNHEY and SMNVEV (reference sequence).

This clone was counted a few times. The chain uses TRBV15 and TRBJ2-2; 7 bases agree with TRBD2. Trimming took 7 bases from V and 4 from J; bases not matched to a gene: 6. Germline V gives CDR1 LNHNV, CDR2 YYDKDF (reference sequence). CDR3 length equals 14 residues. The CDR3 DNA reads TGTGCCACCACTAGCGGAAGGGTCACCGGGGAGCTGTTTTTT. Translation: CATTSGRVTGELFF.

V and J are TRBV28 and TRBJ2-5; D not certain. The germline V gene has CDR1 MDHEN and CDR2 SYDVKM. CDR3 length: 13 amino acids. Trimming took off 3 bases at V and 4 bases at J, with 9 bases between the two ends. The CDR3 DNA is TGTGCCAGCAGTTTTGGGATCGCAGAGACCCAGTACTTC. It yields the protein CASSFGIAETQYF.

Note on this clone: Different DNA sequences within this sample yield the same CDR3. The chain combines TRBV7-9 with TRBJ2-7, with 9 positions matching TRBD1. This CDR3 comprises 14 residues. With V trimmed by 4 bases and J by 3 bases, 4 bases remained unmatched. From germline, CDR1 is SEHNR and CDR2 FQNEAQ (reference sequence). This chain's CDR3 is CASSWGQGYYEQYF. DNA for the CDR3: TGTGCCAGCAGCTGGGGACAGGGTTACTACGAGCAGTACTTC. Filled out from reference TRBV7-9 and TRBJ2-7, the complete variable domain reads DTGVSQNPRHKITKRGQNVTFRCDPISEHNRLYWYRQTLGQGPEFLTYFQNEAQLEKSRLLSDRFSAERPKGSFSTLEIQRTEQGDSAMYLCASSWGQGYYEQYFGPGTRLTVT.

CDR3 in DNA: TGTGCCAGCAGCTTAGGTTCGGTGAATGAGCAGTTCTTC. Residues: CASSLGSVNEQFF. This chain joins TRBV11-1 and TRBJ2-1; D is uncertain. V was shortened by 1 base and J by 7 bases, with 8 bases between the two germline ends. The CDR3 has 13 residues. Germline assignment: CDR1 SGHAT and CDR2 FQDESV (reference sequence).

This clone was detected a few times. The rearrangement links TRBV5-1 to TRBJ2-3; 7 nucleotides align to TRBD2. Trimming cost V 1 base and J 2 bases; bases outside gene matches: 1. Germline loops: CDR1 SGHRS, CDR2 YFSETQ. The CDR3 is 14 amino acids. The CDR3 is CASSLTSATDTQYF. CDR3 bases: TGCGCCAGCAGCTTGACTAGCGCCACAGATACGCAGTATTTT.

The V and J genes are TRBV7-3 and TRBJ1-1, with D hard to call. The V end was cut by 5 bases, the J end by 1 base, with 8 bases between. The CDR3 runs to 13 residues. Germline V CDR1 and CDR2: SGHTA, FQGTGA. CDR3 protein: CASSEQTNTEAFF. CDR3 coding DNA: TGTGCCAGCAGCGAACAGACGAACACTGAAGCTTTCTTT.

Only a few counts were recorded for this clone. The V call is TRBV9, the J call TRBJ2-7; D is perhaps TRBD2 (6 bases). CDR1 is SGDLS and CDR2 is YYNGEE in the germline V gene. The V gene lost 0 bases and the J gene lost 3 bases, with 16 bases spanning the gap. The CDR3 extends over 16 amino acids. The DNA for the CDR3 is TGTGCCAGCAGCGTAGCCCCCGCGGGATCTGACTACGAGCAGTACTTC. This translates into CASSVAPAGSDYEQYF.